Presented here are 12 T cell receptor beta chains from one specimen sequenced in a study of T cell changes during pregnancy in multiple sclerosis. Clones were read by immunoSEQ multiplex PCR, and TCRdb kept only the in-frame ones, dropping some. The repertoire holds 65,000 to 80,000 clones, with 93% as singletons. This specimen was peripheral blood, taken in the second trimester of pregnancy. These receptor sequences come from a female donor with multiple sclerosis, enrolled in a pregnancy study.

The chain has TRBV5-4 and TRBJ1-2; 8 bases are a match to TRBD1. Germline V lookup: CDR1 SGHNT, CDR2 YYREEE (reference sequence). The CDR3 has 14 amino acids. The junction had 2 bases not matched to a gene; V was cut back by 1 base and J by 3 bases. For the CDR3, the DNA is TGTGCCAGCAGCTTGATGGACAGGGACTATGGCTACACCTTC. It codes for CASSLMDRDYGYTF.

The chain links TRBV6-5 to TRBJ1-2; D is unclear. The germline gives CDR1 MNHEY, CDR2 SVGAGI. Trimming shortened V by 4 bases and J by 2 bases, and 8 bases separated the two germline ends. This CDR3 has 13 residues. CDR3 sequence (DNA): TGTGCCAGCAGTTCCAGATTGAACTATGGCTACACCTTC. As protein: CASSSRLNYGYTF.

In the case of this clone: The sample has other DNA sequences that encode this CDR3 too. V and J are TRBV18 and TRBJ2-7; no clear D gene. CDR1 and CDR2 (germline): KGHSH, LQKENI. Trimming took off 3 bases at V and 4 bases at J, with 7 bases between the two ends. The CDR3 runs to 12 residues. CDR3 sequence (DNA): TGTGCCAGCTCACCCTCTTCGTACGAGCAGTACTTC. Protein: CASSPSSYEQYF. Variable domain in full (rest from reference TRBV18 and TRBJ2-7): NAGVMQNPRHLVRRRGQEARLRCSPMKGHSHVYWYRQLPEEGLKFMVYLQKENIIDESGMPKERFSAEFPKEGPSILRIQQVVRGDSAAYFCASSPSSYEQYFGPGTRLTVT.

CDR3 coding DNA: TGTGCCAGCTCACCACGCGACGCGTCGGAGGCTTTCTTT. This gives the protein CASSPRDASEAFF. V gene TRBV18 combines with J gene TRBJ1-1; D not resolved. Looked up from germline, CDR1 is KGHSH and CDR2 is LQKENI. V was cut by 1 base and J by 11 bases, with 14 bases left in between. This CDR3 has 13 residues.

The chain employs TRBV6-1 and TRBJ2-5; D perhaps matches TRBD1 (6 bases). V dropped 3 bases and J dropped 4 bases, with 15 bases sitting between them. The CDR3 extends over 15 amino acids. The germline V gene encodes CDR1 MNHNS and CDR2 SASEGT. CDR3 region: CASSDTGMEGETQYF. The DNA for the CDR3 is TGTGCCAGCAGTGATACAGGGATGGAAGGAGAGACCCAGTACTTC.

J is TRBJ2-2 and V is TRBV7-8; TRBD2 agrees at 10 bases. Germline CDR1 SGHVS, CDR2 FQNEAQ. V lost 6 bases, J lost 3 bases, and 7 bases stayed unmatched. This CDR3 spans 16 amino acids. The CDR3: CASRASGGGDTGELFF. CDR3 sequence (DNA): TGTGCCAGCAGGGCTAGCGGGGGCGGGGACACCGGGGAGCTGTTTTTT.

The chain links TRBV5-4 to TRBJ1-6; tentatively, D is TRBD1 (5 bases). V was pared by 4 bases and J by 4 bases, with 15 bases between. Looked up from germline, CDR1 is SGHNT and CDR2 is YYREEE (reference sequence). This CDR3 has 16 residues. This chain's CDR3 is CASSLGAAGYNSPLHF. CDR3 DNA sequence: TGTGCCAGCAGCCTTGGGGCCGCAGGGTATAATTCACCCCTCCACTTT.

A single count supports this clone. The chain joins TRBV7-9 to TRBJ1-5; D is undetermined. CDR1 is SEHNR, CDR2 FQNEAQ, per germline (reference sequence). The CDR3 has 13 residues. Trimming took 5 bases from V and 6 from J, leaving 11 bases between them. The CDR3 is CASSPPTGQPQHF. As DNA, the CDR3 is TGTGCCAGCAGCCCCCCTACCGGTCAGCCCCAGCATTTT.

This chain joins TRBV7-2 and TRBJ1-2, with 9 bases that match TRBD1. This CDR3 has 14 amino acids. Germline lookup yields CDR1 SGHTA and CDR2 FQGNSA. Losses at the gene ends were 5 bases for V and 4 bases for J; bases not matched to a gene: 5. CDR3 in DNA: TGTGCCAGCAGCCCGACAGGGGGTATCTATGGCTACACCTTC. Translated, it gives CASSPTGGIYGYTF.

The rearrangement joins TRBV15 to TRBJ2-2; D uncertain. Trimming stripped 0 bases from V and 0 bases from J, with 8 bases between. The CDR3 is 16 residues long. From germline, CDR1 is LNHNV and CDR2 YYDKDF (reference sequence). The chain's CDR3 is CATSRDALANTGELFF. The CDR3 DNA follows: TGTGCCACCAGCAGAGATGCATTAGCGAACACCGGGGAGCTGTTTTTT.

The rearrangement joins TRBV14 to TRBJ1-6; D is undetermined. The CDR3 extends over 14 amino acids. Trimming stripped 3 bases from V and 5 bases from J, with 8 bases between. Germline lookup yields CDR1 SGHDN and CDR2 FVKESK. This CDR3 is CASSHQVDNSPLHF. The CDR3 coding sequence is TGTGCCAGCAGCCACCAGGTCGATAATTCACCCCTCCACTTT.

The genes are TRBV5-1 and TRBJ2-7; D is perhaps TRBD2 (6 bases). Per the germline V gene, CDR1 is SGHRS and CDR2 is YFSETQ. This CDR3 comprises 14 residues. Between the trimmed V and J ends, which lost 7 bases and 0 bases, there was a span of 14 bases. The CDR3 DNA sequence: TGCGCCAGCGCCGATCCGGGGGACTCCTACGAGCAGTACTTC. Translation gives CASADPGDSYEQYF. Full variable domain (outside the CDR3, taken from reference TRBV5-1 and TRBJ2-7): KAGVTQTPRYLIKTRGQQVTLSCSPISGHRSVSWYQQTPGQGLQFLFEYFSETQRNKGNFPGRFSGRQFSNSRSEMNVSTLELGDSALYLCASADPGDSYEQYFGPGTRLTVT.